The entry below gives a single T cell receptor (beta chain) sequence along with its context. Its antigen is unknown. V was clipped by 5 bases and J by 7 bases; unmatched bases: 3. Looked up from germline, CDR1 is MNHEY and CDR2 is SVGAGI. CDR3 length equals 12 residues. Those who donated, Caucasian adults without exception, all lived in Nashville, Tennessee. This sample was included in a study of shared clonotypes between healthy human individuals. General study findings and limits: It was the non-shared clonotypes that had lower generation probabilities than clonotypes shared by all four donors.

For every subset, genomic DNA was evenly distributed across several immunoSEQ plates. Data came from immunoSEQ multiplex PCR; TCRdb stores just in-frame clones and leaves some out. The table records roughly 1,600,000 clones, 97% to 99% of them present only once. The chain has TRBV6-5 and TRBJ2-5; 8 bases agree with TRBD1. This TCR was recovered from a man under 40 in good health. The sequenced sample was naive CD4+ T cells sorted from blood. Subset meaning: CD45RA+ positively selected. The CDR3 DNA reads as TGTGCCAGCAGTGACAGGGGTTGGACCCAGTACTTC. Protein sequence: CASSDRGWTQYF.